This TCR beta chain is from a study of PD-1 blockade in classical Hodgkin lymphoma. Notes on the study in general: Baseline TCR diversity was reportedly lower in newly diagnosed patients than in healthy donors. It was reported as lower still in relapsed/refractory patients. Repertoire differences have undefined causes, possibly disease activity or prior therapy.

As regards this clone: Its antigen remains unidentified.

TCRdb keeps only in-frame clones here, not all; method: immunoSEQ multiplex PCR. Of tens of thousands of clones listed, 82% are singletons. Looked up from germline, CDR1 is SQVTM and CDR2 is ANQGSEA. The CDR3 extends over 12 amino acids. Trimming pared 1 base from V and 5 bases from J, leaving 8 bases between. Indicated time point: cycle 4 day 1 (C4D1), after around six weeks of nivolumab. After autologous stem cell transplantation all patients relapsed, and prior brentuximab vedotin exposure differed between cohorts. The sequence derives from a human donor with classical Hodgkin lymphoma. The chain is built from TRBV29-1 and TRBJ2-5; no firm D call. Material: peripheral blood mononuclear cells (PBMCs), obtained before the fourth cycle of nivolumab. CDR3: CSVEGMTETQYF. CDR3 bases: TGCAGCGTTGAAGGAATGACGGAGACCCAGTACTTC.